The source of this T cell receptor (beta chain) is a study of CD8 T cells in ankylosing spondylitis. As the method for making TCR beta libraries, quantitative 5'-RACE with molecular barcodes was used. TCRdb passed the 5' RACE reads through MiXCR, listing each CDR3 protein once. There are around 140,000 distinct CDR3 sequences in the sample; approximately 10% occur only once, and about 4% lies in the top ten. General study points: About 8 highly homologous variants made up a TCR beta motif, and this motif appeared characteristic of ankylosing spondylitis blood. Matched synovial fluid from ankylosing spondylitis patients was reported to be enriched for disease-linked clones. Earlier reports found some motif variants in synovial fluid and blood in reactive arthritis.

This clonotype was counted only a few times. Its antigen is not known. The V and J ends lost 6 bases and 7 bases, in that order; junction bases with no gene match: 11. The CDR3 covers 14 residues. Per germline, CDR1 MNHEY and CDR2 SMNVEV (reference sequence). The rearrangement links TRBV27 to TRBJ1-2, with 7 bases identical to TRBD1. Sequenced sample: blood, either unsorted or a sorted T cell fraction (not recorded which). This TCR was sampled from a female donor with ankylosing spondylitis or in good health (not recorded which). In nucleotides, the CDR3 is TGTGCCAGCAGGACAGGGAAGGGGTTGAGTGGCTACACCTTC. Protein: CASRTGKGLSGYTF.